A single sample is the source of the 5 T cell receptor beta chains below, sequenced in a study of graft-versus-host responses after intestinal transplantation. Their recognized antigens are unknown. The data were produced by immunoSEQ multiplex PCR, yet TCRdb's version contains in-frame clones alone and is incomplete. The profile shows under 90,000 clones, around 87% of them singletons. The source was unstimulated CD8+ T cells sorted from spleen or lymph node cells, collected before transplant. These receptors all come from a human donor who was the organ donor for an intestinal transplant.

This chain joins TRBV13 and TRBJ2-3; D is unclear. Germline V gene lookup returns CDR1 PRHDT and CDR2 FYEKMQ (reference sequence). The V gene lost 5 bases and the J gene lost 0 bases, with 15 bases spanning the gap. There are 16 residues in the CDR3. The CDR3 DNA sequence: TGTGCCAGCAGCCCACGTACTGTATCTAGCACAGATACGCAGTATTTT. Translating it yields CASSPRTVSSTDTQYF.

This clone was counted a single time. This rearrangement joins TRBV19 to TRBJ1-5; D is unresolved. The CDR3 loop spans 12 amino acids. The germline gives CDR1 LNHDA, CDR2 SQIVND (reference sequence). V lost 8 bases, J lost 7 bases, and 12 bases lay in between. CDR3 amino acids: CASSWAGQPQHF. The CDR3 DNA sequence: TGTGCCAGTTCATGGGCTGGACAGCCCCAGCATTTT.

The chain recombines TRBV30 with TRBJ2-7; D may be TRBD1 (6 bases). Germline V lookup: CDR1 GTSNPN, CDR2 SVGIG (reference sequence). The CDR3 extends over 12 amino acids. V was clipped by 6 bases and J by 7 bases, with 16 bases between them. Here the CDR3 DNA reads TGTGCCTGCTCACCTGGAACAGGGGAGCAGTACGTC. This gives the protein CACSPGTGEQYV.

The chain is built from TRBV28 and TRBJ1-5; tentatively, D is TRBD1 (5 bases). The CDR3 runs to 18 residues. Trimming stripped 3 bases from V and 2 bases from J, with 20 bases between. The germline V gene has CDR1 MDHEN and CDR2 SYDVKM. CDR3 amino acids: CASSFIEIFGGGNQPQHF. CDR3 nucleotide sequence: TGTGCCAGCAGTTTTATCGAAATTTTTGGGGGGGGCAATCAGCCCCAGCATTTT.

The J gene is TRBJ2-5, the V gene TRBV11-2; weak D call: TRBD2 (6 bases). CDR1 SGHAT and CDR2 FQNNGV come from the germline V gene. This CDR3 is 17 amino acids long. The ends were cut back, 5 bases at V and 1 base at J, with 20 bases in the middle. Here the CDR3 DNA reads TGTGCCAGCAGCCCGCGTCCCCGGACTACCTCCCAAGAGACCCAGTACTTC. Its translation is CASSPRPRTTSQETQYF.